The rows below give T cell receptor beta chains drawn from one sample of a study of CD8 T cells in Susac syndrome. Via MiXCR, TCRdb re-called the immunoSEQ multiplex PCR reads, giving one row per CDR3 protein. The repertoire has some 210,000 distinct CDR3 sequences, approximately 94% of them found once; the top ten carry roughly 0.14%. The sequencing sample was made of CD4+ T cells from PBMCs. These receptors were taken from a human donor with Susac syndrome. Each CDR3 is given with its conserved first and last residue. The order of the fields is D gene, clone size, J gene, V gene, CDR3 DNA, CDR3 protein. The D gene is left open where the match is weak. The size field is filled for only some rows; it gives once, few, many or a size class.

d_call: -
clone_size: -
j_call: TRBJ1-5
v_call: TRBV16
cdr3_nt: TGTGCCAGCAGCCAATCTTCAGGAGTCAATCAGCCCCAGCATTTT
cdr3_aa: CASSQSSGVNQPQHF

d_call: TRBD2
clone_size: -
j_call: TRBJ2-3
v_call: TRBV4-3
cdr3_nt: TGCGCCAGCAGCCGGTCCCCGGGACTAGCGGGGACTCCTTCCGATACGCAGTATTTT
cdr3_aa: CASSRSPGLAGTPSDTQYF

d_call: -
clone_size: -
j_call: TRBJ1-2
v_call: TRBV6-2/TRBV6-3
cdr3_nt: TGTGCCAGCAGCCTTCGGGACGGAAACTATGGCTACACCTTC
cdr3_aa: CASSLRDGNYGYTF

d_call: -
clone_size: -
j_call: TRBJ1-2
v_call: TRBV12-3/TRBV12-4
cdr3_nt: TGTGCCAGCAGTACAGGGTGGGAGAATGGCTACACCTTC
cdr3_aa: CASSTGWENGYTF

d_call: -
clone_size: -
j_call: TRBJ2-7
v_call: TRBV6-5
cdr3_nt: TGTGCCAGCAGAAGGGATGCCAACTACGAGCAGTACTTC
cdr3_aa: CASRRDANYEQYF

d_call: TRBD1
clone_size: -
j_call: TRBJ2-3
v_call: TRBV10-3
cdr3_nt: TGTGCCATCAGTGAGGTGGACAGGGATACGCAGTATTTT
cdr3_aa: CAISEVDRDTQYF

d_call: -
clone_size: few
j_call: TRBJ2-5
v_call: TRBV18
cdr3_nt: TGTGCCAGCTCACGGTCTGTCCAAGAGACCCAGTACTTC
cdr3_aa: CASSRSVQETQYF

d_call: TRBD1
clone_size: -
j_call: TRBJ2-5
v_call: TRBV5-6
cdr3_nt: TGTGCCAGCAGCCCTTGGGGACAGGCCCAAGAGACCCAGTACTTC
cdr3_aa: CASSPWGQAQETQYF

d_call: TRBD1
clone_size: -
j_call: TRBJ2-7
v_call: TRBV7-9
cdr3_nt: TGTGCCAGCAGTCCAACAGGGGGCTACGAGCAGTACTTC
cdr3_aa: CASSPTGGYEQYF

d_call: -
clone_size: -
j_call: TRBJ1-1
v_call: TRBV28
cdr3_nt: TGTGCCAGCAGGCAGCAGGGAGCTAACACTGAAGCTTTCTTT
cdr3_aa: CASRQQGANTEAFF

d_call: -
clone_size: -
j_call: TRBJ1-3
v_call: TRBV25-1
cdr3_nt: TGTGCCAGCAGAGGGGGGGCCGAATCCGGAAACACCATATATTTT
cdr3_aa: CASRGGAESGNTIYF

d_call: -
clone_size: -
j_call: TRBJ2-1
v_call: TRBV5-4
cdr3_nt: TGTGCCAGCAGCCCTGGTCGGGCTACAGAGCAGTTCTTC
cdr3_aa: CASSPGRATEQFF

d_call: TRBD1
clone_size: -
j_call: TRBJ1-4
v_call: TRBV18
cdr3_nt: TGTGCCAGCTCACCGGGACAGGAGGTGGATGAAAAACTGTTTTTT
cdr3_aa: CASSPGQEVDEKLFF

d_call: TRBD1
clone_size: -
j_call: TRBJ1-2
v_call: TRBV4-3
cdr3_nt: TGCGCCAGCAGCCAAGCCCTGACAGGGGGGTATGGCTACACCTTC
cdr3_aa: CASSQALTGGYGYTF

d_call: -
clone_size: -
j_call: TRBJ2-2
v_call: TRBV6-1
cdr3_nt: TGTGCCAGCAGTGTTCAGACGGGTACCGGGGAGCTGTTTTTT
cdr3_aa: CASSVQTGTGELFF

d_call: -
clone_size: once
j_call: TRBJ2-6
v_call: TRBV5-1
cdr3_nt: TGCGCCAGCAGCCCCGGTGGGGCCAACGTCCTGACTTTC
cdr3_aa: CASSPGGANVLTF

d_call: -
clone_size: -
j_call: TRBJ1-6
v_call: TRBV15
cdr3_nt: TGTGCCACCAGCTCTTCCCTAGGAGGGTGGGATTCACCCCTCCACTTT
cdr3_aa: CATSSSLGGWDSPLHF

d_call: -
clone_size: -
j_call: TRBJ1-1
v_call: TRBV14
cdr3_nt: TGTGCCAGCAGCCTCCCGACAGGCACCTTGAACACTGAAGCTTTCTTT
cdr3_aa: CASSLPTGTLNTEAFF

d_call: TRBD1
clone_size: few
j_call: TRBJ1-5
v_call: TRBV19
cdr3_nt: TGTGCCAGTAGAAGGGACAGGGGCAATCAGCCCCAGCATTTT
cdr3_aa: CASRRDRGNQPQHF

d_call: -
clone_size: -
j_call: TRBJ1-1
v_call: TRBV6-2/TRBV6-3
cdr3_nt: TGTGCCAGCAGCTTTACAGGGAGGACTGAAGCTTTCTTT
cdr3_aa: CASSFTGRTEAFF

d_call: TRBD1
clone_size: -
j_call: TRBJ1-5
v_call: TRBV6-2/TRBV6-3
cdr3_nt: TGTGCCAGCAAGTCAGGGGGCGGCAATCAGCCCCAGCATTTT
cdr3_aa: CASKSGGGNQPQHF

d_call: -
clone_size: -
j_call: TRBJ2-1
v_call: TRBV9
cdr3_nt: TGTGCCAGCAGCGTAGCTAGGAGCTACAATGAGCAGTTCTTC
cdr3_aa: CASSVARSYNEQFF

d_call: -
clone_size: -
j_call: TRBJ2-5
v_call: TRBV20-1
cdr3_nt: TGCAGTGCTAGCCAGGGTAGGGGGTCGGAGACCCAGTACTTC
cdr3_aa: CSASQGRGSETQYF

d_call: -
clone_size: -
j_call: TRBJ2-2
v_call: TRBV6-1
cdr3_nt: TGTGCCAGCAGGGAAAAGGGACGGCTCAACACCGGGGAGCTGTTTTTT
cdr3_aa: CASREKGRLNTGELFF

d_call: -
clone_size: once
j_call: TRBJ1-2
v_call: TRBV15
cdr3_nt: TGTGCCACCAGCAGACCCTCCGGAGAAGGTGGCACCTTC
cdr3_aa: CATSRPSGEGGTF

d_call: -
clone_size: -
j_call: TRBJ2-5
v_call: TRBV28
cdr3_nt: TGTGCCAGCAGTTCCTACGGACAGCAAGAGACCCAGTACTTC
cdr3_aa: CASSSYGQQETQYF

d_call: -
clone_size: -
j_call: TRBJ1-2
v_call: TRBV28
cdr3_nt: TGTGCCAGCAGTCCCCCGGGTGACGGCTACACCTTC
cdr3_aa: CASSPPGDGYTF

d_call: -
clone_size: -
j_call: TRBJ1-2
v_call: TRBV25-1
cdr3_nt: TGTGCCAGCAGGCGAGGGTACTATGGCTACACCTTC
cdr3_aa: CASRRGYYGYTF

d_call: TRBD2
clone_size: -
j_call: TRBJ2-5
v_call: TRBV20-1
cdr3_nt: TGCAGTGCTACCGTGATAGCGGGGGCCGGGGAGACCCAGTACTTC
cdr3_aa: CSATVIAGAGETQYF

d_call: TRBD1
clone_size: -
j_call: TRBJ2-5
v_call: TRBV9
cdr3_nt: TGTGCCAGCAGCCCAGGACAGGGGATAGGGGAGACCCAGTACTTC
cdr3_aa: CASSPGQGIGETQYF

d_call: TRBD1
clone_size: -
j_call: TRBJ1-5
v_call: TRBV6-5
cdr3_nt: TGTGCCAGCAGTTCGGGACAGGGGGATACAGGCAATCAGCCCCAGCATTTT
cdr3_aa: CASSSGQGDTGNQPQHF

d_call: TRBD1
clone_size: -
j_call: TRBJ1-2
v_call: TRBV30
cdr3_nt: TGTGCCTGGAGGACAGGGGCCTCCTATGGCTACACCTTC
cdr3_aa: CAWRTGASYGYTF

d_call: TRBD1
clone_size: -
j_call: TRBJ1-2
v_call: TRBV12-3/TRBV12-4
cdr3_nt: TGTGCCAGCAGGACGGGACAGTACCGTCCTGGGGATGGCTACACCTTC
cdr3_aa: CASRTGQYRPGDGYTF

d_call: TRBD2
clone_size: -
j_call: TRBJ2-1
v_call: TRBV6-4
cdr3_nt: TGTGCCAGCAGCGGGGGGGCTAGGTGGGATGAGCAGTTCTTC
cdr3_aa: CASSGGARWDEQFF

d_call: -
clone_size: -
j_call: TRBJ2-7
v_call: TRBV29-1
cdr3_nt: TGCAGCGCCCTGGGCCCGTACGAGCAGTACTTC
cdr3_aa: CSALGPYEQYF

d_call: -
clone_size: once
j_call: TRBJ2-7
v_call: TRBV3-1
cdr3_nt: TGTGCCAGCAGCCTAAGCAAGGCGTACGAGCAGTACTTC
cdr3_aa: CASSLSKAYEQYF

d_call: -
clone_size: -
j_call: TRBJ1-1
v_call: TRBV28
cdr3_nt: TGTGCCAGCAGGGACGCGGGAGAGAACACTGAAGCTTTCTTT
cdr3_aa: CASRDAGENTEAFF

d_call: TRBD1
clone_size: -
j_call: TRBJ1-2
v_call: TRBV5-1
cdr3_nt: TGCGCCAGCAGCCGTTCCCGGGACAGAACCTATGGCTACACCTTC
cdr3_aa: CASSRSRDRTYGYTF

d_call: TRBD1
clone_size: -
j_call: TRBJ2-7
v_call: TRBV6-2/TRBV6-3
cdr3_nt: TGTGCCAGCAGTAAAACGAGGACAGGGTACGAGCAGTACTTC
cdr3_aa: CASSKTRTGYEQYF

d_call: -
clone_size: once
j_call: TRBJ1-6
v_call: TRBV20-1
cdr3_nt: TGCAGTGTTTCACAGGGACGGGGTGATAATTCACCCCTCCACTTT
cdr3_aa: CSVSQGRGDNSPLHF

d_call: -
clone_size: -
j_call: TRBJ2-7
v_call: TRBV6-5
cdr3_nt: TGTGCCAGCAGTCCAGCCTCCAGGGGCCCCTACGAGCAGTACTTC
cdr3_aa: CASSPASRGPYEQYF

d_call: TRBD1
clone_size: -
j_call: TRBJ1-6
v_call: TRBV5-6
cdr3_nt: TGTGCCAGCAGCAGGAGGACAGGCACCTCAACCCTCCACTTT
cdr3_aa: CASSRRTGTSTLHF

d_call: -
clone_size: -
j_call: TRBJ1-2
v_call: TRBV7-9
cdr3_nt: TGTGCCAGCAGCCCTCACGGGACCAACTATGGCTACACCTTC
cdr3_aa: CASSPHGTNYGYTF

d_call: TRBD1
clone_size: -
j_call: TRBJ2-7
v_call: TRBV6-5
cdr3_nt: TGTGCCAGCAGTTACTCGCGGACAGGGGCCTACGAGCAGTACTTC
cdr3_aa: CASSYSRTGAYEQYF

d_call: -
clone_size: -
j_call: TRBJ1-5
v_call: TRBV2
cdr3_nt: TGTGCCAGCAGTGAAGTCCCCAATCAGCCCCAGCATTTT
cdr3_aa: CASSEVPNQPQHF

d_call: TRBD2
clone_size: -
j_call: TRBJ2-7
v_call: TRBV5-1
cdr3_nt: TGCGCCAGCAGCGGGAGCCCCCCGGCGGGAGTCTACGAGCAGTACTTC
cdr3_aa: CASSGSPPAGVYEQYF